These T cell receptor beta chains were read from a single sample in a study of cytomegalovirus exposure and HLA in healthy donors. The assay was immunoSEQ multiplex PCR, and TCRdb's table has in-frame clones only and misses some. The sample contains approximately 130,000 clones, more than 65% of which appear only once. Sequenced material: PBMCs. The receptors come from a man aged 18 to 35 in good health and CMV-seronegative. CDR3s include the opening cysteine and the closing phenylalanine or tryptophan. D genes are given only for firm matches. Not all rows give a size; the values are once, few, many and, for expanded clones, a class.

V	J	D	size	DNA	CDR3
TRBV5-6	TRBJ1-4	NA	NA	TGTGCCAGCAGCTTGTTCGGGACTAGCGGAGCAACTAATGAAAAACTGTTTTTT	CASSLFGTSGATNEKLFF
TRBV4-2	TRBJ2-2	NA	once	TGTGCCAGCAGCCAAGACCAGAGGGCTAGTTCGAACACCGGGGAGCTGTTTTTT	CASSQDQRASSNTGELFF
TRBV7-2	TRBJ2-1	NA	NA	TGTGCCAGCAGCTTTAGCGGTAGCTCCTACAATGAGCAGTTCTTC	CASSFSGSSYNEQFF
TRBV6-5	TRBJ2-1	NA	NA	TGTGCCAGCAGTTCCACGAGGGAGCAGTTCTTC	CASSSTREQFF
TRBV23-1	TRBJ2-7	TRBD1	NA	TGCGCCAGCAGTCAATCGACCGGGACAGGCTATCACGAGCAGTACTTC	CASSQSTGTGYHEQYF
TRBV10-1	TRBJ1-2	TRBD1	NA	TGCGCCAGCAGTGAGATCGAGTGGGACAGGGGCAGGTTCAACTATGGCTACACCTTC	CASSEIEWDRGRFNYGYTF
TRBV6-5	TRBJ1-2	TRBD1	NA	TGTGCCAGCAGTGGGGACAGGGATGGCTACACCTTC	CASSGDRDGYTF
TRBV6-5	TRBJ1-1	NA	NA	TGTGCCAGCAGGCAGGGCACTGAAGCTTTCTTT	CASRQGTEAFF
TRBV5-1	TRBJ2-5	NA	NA	TGCGCCAGCAGCTTGGCTGGCGGGCCCGAAGAGACCCAGTACTTC	CASSLAGGPEETQYF
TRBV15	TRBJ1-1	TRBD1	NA	TGTGCCACCAGCAGAGTGGACAGGGGTATAGGCGGAGCTTTCTTT	CATSRVDRGIGGAFF
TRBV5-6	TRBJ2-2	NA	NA	TGTGCCAGCAGCGAACAGGACTACGGGGAGCTGTTTTTT	CASSEQDYGELFF
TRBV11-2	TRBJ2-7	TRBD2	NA	TGTGCCAGCAGCTTAAGCGGGGGGGTTCCGACCTACTACGAGCAGTACTTC	CASSLSGGVPTYYEQYF
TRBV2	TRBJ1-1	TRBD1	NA	TGTGCCAGCGACCGGGACAGGGATACAGCTTTCTTT	CASDRDRDTAFF
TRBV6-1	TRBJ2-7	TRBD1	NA	TGTGCCAGCAGGGGACAGGGGACGTTCGAGCAGTACTTC	CASRGQGTFEQYF
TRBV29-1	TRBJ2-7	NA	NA	TGCAGCGTTGAAGTAGCATTCGAGCAGTACTTC	CSVEVAFEQYF
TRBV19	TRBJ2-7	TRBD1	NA	TGTGCCAGTAGTATAGGGGGGACAGGATCCTACGAGCAGTACTTC	CASSIGGTGSYEQYF
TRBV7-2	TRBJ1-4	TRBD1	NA	TGTGCCAGCAGCTTATGGACAGGGGGAAATGAAAAACTGTTTTTT	CASSLWTGGNEKLFF
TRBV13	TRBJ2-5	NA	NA	TGTGCCAGCAGTTGGGGCTCTGGGGAGACCCAGTACTTC	CASSWGSGETQYF